This T cell receptor (beta chain) was sequenced during a study of blood T cell repertoires in COVID-19. Study details: Sources were T cells, B-cell-depleted T cells, or PBMCs; the material itself was cDNA or gDNA.

Seattle's enrolled individuals joined amid active infection and were then monitored longitudinally. Per the study methods: Estimated nucleated cell counts came from reference gene primer amplification. Clones were sequenced by immunoSEQ multiplex PCR, and TCRdb holds only the in-frame ones, with some missing. V, J and clone size derive from that table, while D and trimming were established from the DNA sequence. Seen here are more than 45,000 clones, around 87% observed once, and the top ten hold 20% to 25%. This CDR3 has 15 residues. CDR1 and CDR2 (germline): LNHDA, SQIVND (reference sequence). With 2 bases removed from V and 0 bases from J, the gap between germline ends came to 11 bases.

Sequenced input: peripheral blood. This TCR was sampled from a woman aged 80 or over with COVID-19, enrolled during active disease. This chain connects TRBV19 to TRBJ2-7; no firm D call. The CDR3 nucleotides are TGTGCCAGTAGTATAATGGCAGAAACCTCCTACGAGCAGTACTTC. It translates to CASSIMAETSYEQYF.